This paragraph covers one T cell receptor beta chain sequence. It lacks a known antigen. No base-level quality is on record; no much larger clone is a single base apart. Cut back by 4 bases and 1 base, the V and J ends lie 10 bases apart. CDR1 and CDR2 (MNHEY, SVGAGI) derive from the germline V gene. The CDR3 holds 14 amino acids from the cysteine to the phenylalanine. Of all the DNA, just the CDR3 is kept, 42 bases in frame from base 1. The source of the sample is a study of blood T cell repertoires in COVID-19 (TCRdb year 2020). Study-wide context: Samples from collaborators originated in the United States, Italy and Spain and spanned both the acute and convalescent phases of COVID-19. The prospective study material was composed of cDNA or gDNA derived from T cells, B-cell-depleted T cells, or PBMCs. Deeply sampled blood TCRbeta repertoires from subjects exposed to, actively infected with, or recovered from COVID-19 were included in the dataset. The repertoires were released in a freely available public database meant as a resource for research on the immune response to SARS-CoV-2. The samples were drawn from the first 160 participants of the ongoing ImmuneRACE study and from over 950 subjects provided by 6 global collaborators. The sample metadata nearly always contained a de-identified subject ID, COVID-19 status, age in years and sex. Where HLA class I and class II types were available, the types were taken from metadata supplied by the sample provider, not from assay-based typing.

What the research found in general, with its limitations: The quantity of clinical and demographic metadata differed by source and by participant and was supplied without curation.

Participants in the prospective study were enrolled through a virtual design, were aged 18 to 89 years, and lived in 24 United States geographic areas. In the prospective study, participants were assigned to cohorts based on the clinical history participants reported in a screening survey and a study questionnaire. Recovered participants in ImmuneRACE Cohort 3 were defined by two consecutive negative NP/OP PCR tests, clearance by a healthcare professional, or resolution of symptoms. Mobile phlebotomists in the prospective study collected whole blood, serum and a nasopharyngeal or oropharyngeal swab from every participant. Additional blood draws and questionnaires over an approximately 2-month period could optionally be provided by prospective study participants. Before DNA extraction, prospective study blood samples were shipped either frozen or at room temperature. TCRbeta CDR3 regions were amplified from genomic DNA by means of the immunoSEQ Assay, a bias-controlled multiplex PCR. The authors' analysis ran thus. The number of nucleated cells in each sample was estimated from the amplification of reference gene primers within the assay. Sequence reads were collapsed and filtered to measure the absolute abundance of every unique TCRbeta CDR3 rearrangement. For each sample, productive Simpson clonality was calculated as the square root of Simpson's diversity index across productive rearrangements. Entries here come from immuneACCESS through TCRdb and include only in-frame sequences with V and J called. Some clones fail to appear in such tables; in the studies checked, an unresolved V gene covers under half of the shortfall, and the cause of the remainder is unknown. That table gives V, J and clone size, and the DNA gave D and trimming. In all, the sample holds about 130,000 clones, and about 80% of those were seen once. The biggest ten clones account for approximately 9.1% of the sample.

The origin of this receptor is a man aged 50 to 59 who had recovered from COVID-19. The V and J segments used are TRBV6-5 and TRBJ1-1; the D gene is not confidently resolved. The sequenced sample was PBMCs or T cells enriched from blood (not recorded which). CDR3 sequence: CASSFSAENTEAFF. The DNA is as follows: TGTGCCAGCAGTTTCAGCGCAGAGAACACTGAAGCTTTCTTT.